What follows are 19 T cell receptor beta chains derived from one specimen sequenced in a study of T cells after yellow fever vaccination. TCRdb analysed the 5' RACE reads with MiXCR anew, one entry per CDR3 protein. The data show 300,000 to 350,000 distinct CDR3 sequences, with approximately 4.5% seen just once and approximately 19% held by the top ten. The sample consisted of PBMCs, taken 15 days after the yellow fever booster vaccination. The receptors derive from a man aged 18-30 years who received the YFV17D yellow fever vaccine.

This rearrangement joins TRBV4-3 to TRBJ2-7; 8 bases fit TRBD2. CDR3 size: 15 residues. The V segment lost 2 bases and the J segment 2 bases; nucleotides outside the gene matches: 5. Per germline, CDR1 LGHNA and CDR2 YSLEER. This CDR3 is CASSQLAGRTYEQYF. DNA of the CDR3: TGCGCCAGCAGCCAACTAGCGGGTAGGACCTACGAGCAGTACTTC.

The chain uses TRBV11-3 and TRBJ2-5; 9 bases align to TRBD2. Germline CDR1 SGHNT, CDR2 YENEEA. CDR3 length equals 15 residues. J gave up 2 bases and V 7 bases, and 8 bases lay outside the gene matches. The CDR3 region is CASISSGDNQETQYF. As DNA, the CDR3 is TGTGCCAGCATCTCTAGCGGGGACAATCAAGAGACCCAGTACTTC.

The table lists this clonotype with many counts. The chain combines TRBV7-8 with TRBJ2-7; D might be TRBD1 or TRBD2, each matching 5 bases. CDR3 length: 13 residues. The V gene's germline CDR1 is SGHVS and CDR2 FQNEAQ. Deletions cut 2 bases from V and 6 bases from J, with 11 bases between. CDR3 DNA: TGTGCCAGCAGCTTACTAGGGGACGGCGAGCAGTACTTC. It translates to CASSLLGDGEQYF.

Ten or more counts support this clonotype. V gene TRBV5-1 combines with J gene TRBJ1-5, with D hard to call. Trimming took off 0 bases at V and 4 bases at J, with 11 bases between the two ends. CDR1 and CDR2 (germline): SGHRS, YFSETQ. This CDR3 has 15 residues. This chain's CDR3 is CASSLGGSLNQPQHF. The CDR3 DNA follows: TGCGCCAGCAGCTTGGGGGGAAGCCTTAATCAGCCCCAGCATTTT.

This clonotype was detected ten times or more. The V gene is TRBV5-1, the J gene TRBJ2-5; TRBD2 aligns across 12 bases. The V and J ends lost 6 bases and 1 base, in that order; junction bases with no gene match: 4. The germline gives CDR1 SGHRS, CDR2 YFSETQ. The CDR3 extends over 15 amino acids. The CDR3 DNA reads as TGCGCCAGCACTGGACTAGCGGGGCTCCAAGAGACCCAGTACTTC. This gives the protein CASTGLAGLQETQYF.

This clonotype came up a few times. V is TRBV7-6 and J is TRBJ1-1, with TRBD1 matching 7 bases. CDR1 and CDR2 from the germline V gene are SGHVS and FNYEAQ. This CDR3 has 15 residues. Germline trimming cut 0 bases from V and 4 bases from J; bases unmatched to any gene: 5. The CDR3 DNA is TGTGCCAGCAGCTTAGCAACCCCAGGGGGCACTGAAGCTTTCTTT. It specifies CASSLATPGGTEAFF.

The CDR3 loop is CASSPNGRVGGGELFF. The CDR3 nucleotides are TGTGCCAGCAGCCCCAACGGCAGGGTAGGAGGCGGGGAGCTGTTTTTT. This chain links TRBV14 with TRBJ2-2; either TRBD1 or TRBD2 may supply D (5 bases each). The ends were cut back, 4 bases at V and 7 bases at J, with 19 bases in the middle. Per germline, CDR1 SGHDN and CDR2 FVKESK. The CDR3 loop spans 16 amino acids.

CDR3 bases: TGTGCCAGCAGCTTAGTTTGGCGGGGGCTGAGGGGGGAGACCCAGTACTTC. Translating it yields CASSLVWRGLRGETQYF. The chain links TRBV7-2 to TRBJ2-5, with TRBD2 as a possible D gene (7 bases). The germline CDR1 and CDR2 sequences are SGHTA and FQGNSA. Trimming shortened V by 1 base and J by 5 bases, and 20 bases separated the two germline ends. The CDR3 runs 17 residues.

The V call is TRBV25-1, the J call TRBJ1-5; a possible D gene is TRBD1 (6 bases). The V gene lost 3 bases and the J gene lost 5 bases, with 14 bases spanning the gap. The CDR3 runs 15 residues. Germline V CDR1 and CDR2: MGHDK, SYGVNS. Written as DNA, the CDR3 is TGTGCCAGCAGTGATTCGGCGGAGGGGGATCAGCCCCAGCATTTT. As protein: CASSDSAEGDQPQHF.

This clonotype was counted many times. This chain joins TRBV4-3 and TRBJ1-3; D is ambiguous. This CDR3 has 16 amino acids. V lost 0 bases and J 1 base, leaving 10 bases between the germline ends. Germline CDR1 reads LGHNA; CDR2 reads YSLEER. The CDR3 region has the DNA TGCGCCAGCAGCCAAGACAGCGTCGGTTCTGGAAACACCATATATTTT. Translated, it gives CASSQDSVGSGNTIYF.

V is TRBV28 and J is TRBJ1-3; D gene ambiguous. Trimming took off 7 bases at V and 0 bases at J, with 7 bases between the two ends. This CDR3 has 13 residues. Looked up from germline, CDR1 is MDHEN and CDR2 is SYDVKM. DNA of the CDR3: TGTGCCAGCACTGGGAGCTCTGGAAACACCATATATTTT. As protein: CASTGSSGNTIYF.

The DNA of the CDR3 is TGCGCCAGCAGCCAACGAGAGGGGGGAATGAAGACCCAGTACTTC. It specifies CASSQREGGMKTQYF. This rearrangement joins TRBV4-1 to TRBJ2-5; possibly TRBD1 or TRBD2 for D (6 bases each). Per germline, CDR1 MGHRA and CDR2 YSYEKL. Trimming shortened V by 2 bases and J by 6 bases, and 16 bases separated the two germline ends. The CDR3 has 15 residues.

The genes are TRBV11-2 and TRBJ1-6, with 8 bases aligning to TRBD1. V dropped 5 bases and J dropped 14; count of bases not matched to a gene: 11. This CDR3 has 14 residues. Germline CDR1 and CDR2: SGHAT and FQNNGV. CDR3 amino acids: CASSTGQGVDTLHF. CDR3 nucleotide sequence: TGTGCCAGCAGCACCGGACAGGGAGTGGACACCCTCCACTTT.

This clonotype was picked up many times. This sequence joins TRBV7-2 and TRBJ2-4, with a tentative D call TRBD1 (6 bases). V lost 2 bases and J 1 base, leaving 9 bases between the germline ends. The CDR3 covers 15 residues. Looked up from germline, CDR1 is SGHTA and CDR2 is FQGNSA. The DNA for the CDR3 is TGTGCCAGCAGCTTACCGGACAGCGCCAAAAACATTCAGTACTTC. Protein product: CASSLPDSAKNIQYF.

In its sample, this clonotype was seen many times. CDR3 nucleotide sequence: TGCAGTGCTAGGGGGCCCCAGTCGACCCAGTACTTC. It yields the protein CSARGPQSTQYF. The gene calls are TRBV20-1 and TRBJ2-5, with D possibly being TRBD1 (5 bases). This CDR3 is 12 amino acids long. V dropped 3 bases and J dropped 7 bases, with 12 bases sitting between them. Germline CDR1 DFQATT, CDR2 SNEGSKA (reference sequence).

This clonotype has more than one count but fewer than ten. J is TRBJ1-1 and V is TRBV6-1; no clear D gene. The CDR3 spans 12 residues. With 4 bases removed from V and 8 bases from J, the gap between germline ends came to 11 bases. CDR1 and CDR2 (germline): MNHNS, SASEGT. The CDR3 spells CASSAVAEEAFF. CDR3 coding DNA: TGTGCCAGCAGTGCCGTGGCGGAGGAAGCTTTCTTT.

This clonotype was picked up many times. The chain carries TRBV5-4 and TRBJ2-3; possibly TRBD2 for D (5 bases). V lost 5 bases to trimming and J lost 3 bases, with 16 bases between them. Germline loops: CDR1 SGHNT, CDR2 YYREEE (reference sequence). The CDR3 consists of 15 residues. The DNA for the CDR3 is TGTGCCAGCAGGTCACTCACCGGGGTGACAGATACGCAGTATTTT. Translated, it gives CASRSLTGVTDTQYF. The full variable domain, its missing parts supplied by reference TRBV5-4 and TRBJ2-3, is ETGVTQSPTHLIKTRGQQVTLRCSSQSGHNTVSWYQQALGQGPQFIFQYYREEENGRGNFPPRFSGLQFPNYSSELNVNALELDDSALYLCASRSLTGVTDTQYFGPGTRLTVL.

This clonotype occurred many times. One junction end disagrees with the germline gene, perhaps due to a read error. The gene calls are TRBV5-1 and TRBJ2-5; maybe TRBD1 (6 bases). The CDR3 spans 13 residues. In germline, CDR1 is SGHRS, CDR2 YFSETQ. CDR3 region: CASSFQGQETQYF. DNA of the CDR3: TGTGCCAGCAGCTTCCAGGGGCAAGAGACCCAGTACTTC. The complete variable domain, with remaining parts taken from reference TRBV5-1 and TRBJ2-5, reads KAGVTQTPRYLIKTRGQQVTLSCSPISGHRSVSWYQQTPGQGLQFLFEYFSETQRNKGNFPGRFSGRQFSNSRSEMNVSTLELGDSALYLCASSFQGQETQYFGPGTRLLVL.

This clonotype was detected ten times or more. The chain is built from TRBV4-2 and TRBJ1-2; perhaps TRBD1 as D (6 bases). CDR3 length equals 14 residues. V lost 3 bases and J 4 bases, leaving 12 bases between the germline ends. Germline V lookup: CDR1 LGHNA, CDR2 YNFKEQ. CDR3 DNA sequence: TGTGCCAGCAGCCAGGATGAGGGGGTCTATGGCTACACCTTC. As protein: CASSQDEGVYGYTF.